The 8 T cell receptor beta chains given below trace back to one sample, sequenced in a study of T-cell memory formation after mild COVID-19. In TCRdb, the 5' RACE reads were re-called with MiXCR into one record per CDR3 protein. The sample lists some 150,000 distinct CDR3 sequences; roughly 6.2% were seen once. What was sequenced was PBMCs or a T cell subset sorted from them (not recorded which). The source is an adult woman who had mild COVID-19 (a few samples of this study predate the infection). Cell type and time point are not known.

This clonotype has at least ten counts. This chain links TRBV6-6 with TRBJ1-1, with D tentatively TRBD1 (5 bases). This CDR3 contains 15 residues. The germline gives CDR1 MNHNY, CDR2 SVGAGI (reference sequence). Trimming pared 5 bases from V and 3 bases from J, leaving 16 bases between. CDR3 protein: CASSDRQSGHTEAFF. The DNA for the CDR3 is TGTGCCAGCAGTGACCGACAGAGCGGCCACACTGAAGCTTTCTTT.

A word on this clonotype: One junction end disagrees with the germline gene, perhaps due to a read error. This chain connects TRBV6-2 or TRBV6-3 to TRBJ1-1, with a weak D call TRBD1 (6 bases). This CDR3 is 15 amino acids long. CDR1 is MNHEY, CDR2 SVGEGT, per germline. The CDR3 region has the DNA TGTGCCCGCAGTAAAGCTGGGGGCATGAACACTGAAGCTTTCTTT. Translating gives CARSKAGGMNTEAFF.

The rearrangement uses TRBV27 and TRBJ1-2; D is undetermined. CDR1 and CDR2 from the germline V gene are MNHEY and SMNVEV (reference sequence). Trimming left V 2 bases short and J 8 bases short, with 15 bases between. The CDR3 spans 14 residues. The CDR3 spells CASSLGEGLGGYTF. The DNA of the CDR3 is TGTGCCAGCAGTTTAGGGGAAGGGCTAGGAGGCTACACCTTC.

The sample holds many counts of this clonotype. The chain carries TRBV3-1 and TRBJ2-4, with TRBD1 identical over 8 bases. CDR3 length equals 16 residues. J was trimmed by 0 bases and V by 1 base; bases with no gene match: 2. CDR1 is LGHDT and CDR2 is YNNKEL in the germline V gene (reference sequence). As DNA, the CDR3 is TGTGCCAGCAGCCAAGGACAGGGGCTAGCCAAAAACATTCAGTACTTC. Its translation: CASSQGQGLAKNIQYF.

V is TRBV25-1 and J is TRBJ2-5; unclear D gene. This CDR3 is 14 amino acids long. Trimming cost V 3 bases and J 2 bases, with 10 bases left between them. Germline CDR1 MGHDK, CDR2 SYGVNS. CDR3 bases: TGTGCCAGCAGTGATAATCAGATGCAAGAGACCCAGTACTTC. Residues: CASSDNQMQETQYF.

This clonotype was observed at least ten times. The J gene is TRBJ1-6, the V gene TRBV24-1; TRBD1 is a possible D gene (6 bases). The V and J ends lost 5 bases and 8 bases respectively, with 12 bases between them. This CDR3 is 14 amino acids long. Germline V lookup: CDR1 KGHDR, CDR2 SFDVKD. The chain's CDR3 is CATSGGGADSPLHF. The CDR3 region has the DNA TGTGCCACCAGTGGCGGGGGCGCCGATTCACCCCTCCACTTT.

This clonotype turned up a few times. J is TRBJ1-5 and V is TRBV7-8; D remains ambiguous. This CDR3 has 16 residues. Germline assignment: CDR1 SGHVS and CDR2 FQNEAQ. Trimming took off 1 base at V and 3 bases at J, with 13 bases between the two ends. The CDR3 region is CASSLGLGTANQPQHF. The DNA for the CDR3 is TGTGCCAGCAGCTTAGGTCTGGGTACGGCCAATCAGCCCCAGCATTTT.

The table lists this clonotype with many counts. The chain combines TRBV24-1 with TRBJ1-2; weak D call: TRBD1 (5 bases). The germline gives CDR1 KGHDR, CDR2 SFDVKD. The CDR3 extends over 14 amino acids. The V end lost 1 base, the J end lost 4 bases, and 9 bases lay between the germline ends. For the CDR3, the DNA is TGTGCCACCAGTGATTTTAGCCAGGGCTATGGCTACACCTTC. Protein sequence: CATSDFSQGYGYTF.